The 7 T cell receptor beta chains presented below share a single source sample, sequenced in a study of blood T cell repertoires in COVID-19. Only in-frame clones appear in the TCRdb table, and some are missing; sequencing was by immunoSEQ multiplex PCR. The data hold roughly 43,000 clones, with nearly 70% observed a single time. Sequenced material: peripheral blood. The receptor set was obtained from a man of 80 years or more with acute or convalescent COVID-19.

The chain uses TRBV4-1 and TRBJ1-5; 10 bases line up with TRBD1. Germline CDR1 is MGHRA and CDR2 is YSYEKL. The CDR3 extends over 14 amino acids. V trimming: 4 bases; J trimming: 10 bases; junction bases outside the gene matches: 7. The CDR3 protein is CASSRGQGGGPQHF. For the CDR3, the DNA is TGCGCCAGCAGCCGAGGACAGGGGGGTGGTCCCCAGCATTTT.

This rearrangement joins TRBV12-3 or TRBV12-4 to TRBJ1-1; D is ambiguous. Trimming took 6 bases from V and 4 from J, leaving 9 bases between them. The CDR3 runs to 12 residues. CDR3 DNA: TGTGCCAGCAGCCAGGCCCTCACTGAAGCTTTCTTT. Encoded protein: CASSQALTEAFF.

This clone was found a few times. J is TRBJ2-1 and V is TRBV11-2; weak D call: TRBD2 (6 bases). Germline V gene lookup returns CDR1 SGHAT and CDR2 FQNNGV. This CDR3 contains 15 residues. The ends were cut back, 1 base at V and 0 bases at J, with 7 bases in the middle. For the CDR3, the DNA is TGTGCCAGCAGCTTAGGGGGGGACTCCTACAATGAGCAGTTCTTC. Translation: CASSLGGDSYNEQFF.

V gene TRBV3-1 (or the pseudogene TRBV3-2) combines with J gene TRBJ2-5; 7 nucleotides agree with TRBD2. V shed 1 base, J shed 5 bases, and the junction held 4 bases outside the gene matches. CDR3 length: 14 residues. Germline CDR1 is LGHDT and CDR2 is YNNKEL (reference sequence). CDR3 residues: CASSQGGRGETQYF. The CDR3, as DNA: TGTGCCAGCAGCCAAGGCGGGAGAGGCGAGACCCAGTACTTC.

The chain employs TRBV27 and TRBJ2-6, with 11 bases identical to TRBD1. With V trimmed by 5 bases and J by 0 bases, 6 bases remained unmatched. This CDR3 is built from 18 residues. The V gene's germline CDR1 is MNHEY and CDR2 SMNVEV (reference sequence). DNA of the CDR3: TGTGCCAGCAGTCCAACCGGGACAGGGGGCTCTGGGGCCAACGTCCTGACTTTC. Its protein is CASSPTGTGGSGANVLTF. Using reference TRBV27 and TRBJ2-6 for the parts outside the CDR3, the full variable domain is EAQVTQNPRYLITVTGKKLTVTCSQNMNHEYMSWYRQDPGLGLRQIYYSMNVEVTDKGDVPEGYKVSRKEKRNFPLILESPSPNQTSLYFCASSPTGTGGSGANVLTFGAGSRLTVL.

The gene calls are TRBV5-4 and TRBJ2-5, with 7 bases that match TRBD2. The CDR3 runs 12 residues. Germline CDR1 is SGHNT and CDR2 is YYREEE (reference sequence). The V gene end was trimmed by 2 bases and the J gene end by 13 bases; junction bases not matched to a gene: 8. The DNA of the CDR3 is TGTGCCAGCAGCTTAGCGGGGTCTCCCCCGTACTTC. Residues: CASSLAGSPPYF.

Here the CDR3 reads CASSVVAGMGETQYF. Written as DNA, the CDR3 is TGTGCCAGCAGCGTAGTGGCGGGAATGGGGGAGACCCAGTACTTC. This chain uses TRBV9 with TRBJ2-5; a weak D match, TRBD2 (6 bases). From germline, CDR1 is SGDLS and CDR2 YYNGEE. V lost 0 bases to trimming and J lost 5 bases, with 14 bases between them. CDR3 size: 15 residues. The entire variable domain, with the rest obtained from reference TRBV9 and TRBJ2-5, is as follows: DSGVTQTPKHLITATGQRVTLRCSPRSGDLSVYWYQQSLDQGLQFLIQYYNGEERAKGNILERFSAQQFPDLHSELNLSSLELGDSALYFCASSVVAGMGETQYFGPGTRLLVL.